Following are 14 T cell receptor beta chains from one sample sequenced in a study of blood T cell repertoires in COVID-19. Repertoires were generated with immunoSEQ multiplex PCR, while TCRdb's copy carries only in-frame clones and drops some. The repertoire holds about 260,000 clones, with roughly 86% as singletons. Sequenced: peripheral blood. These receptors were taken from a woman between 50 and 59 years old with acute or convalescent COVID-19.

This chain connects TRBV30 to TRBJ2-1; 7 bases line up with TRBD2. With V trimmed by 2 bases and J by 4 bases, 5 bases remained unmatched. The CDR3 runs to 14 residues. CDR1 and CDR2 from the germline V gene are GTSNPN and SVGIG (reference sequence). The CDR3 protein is CAWSLGGGYNEQFF. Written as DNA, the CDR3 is TGTGCCTGGAGTTTAGGCGGGGGTTACAATGAGCAGTTCTTC.

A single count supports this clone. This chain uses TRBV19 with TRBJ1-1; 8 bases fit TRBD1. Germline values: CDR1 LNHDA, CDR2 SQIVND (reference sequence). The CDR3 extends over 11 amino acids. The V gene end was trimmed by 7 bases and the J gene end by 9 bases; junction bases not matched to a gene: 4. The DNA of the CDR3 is TGTGCCAGTACCCGGACAGGGAAAGCTTTCTTT. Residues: CASTRTGKAFF.

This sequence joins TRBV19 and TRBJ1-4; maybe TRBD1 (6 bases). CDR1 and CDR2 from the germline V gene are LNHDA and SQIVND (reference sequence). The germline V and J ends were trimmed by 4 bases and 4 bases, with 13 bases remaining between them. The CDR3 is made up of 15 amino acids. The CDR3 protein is CASSKGDNDNEKLFF. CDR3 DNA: TGTGCCAGTAGTAAGGGGGACAACGATAATGAAAAACTGTTTTTT.

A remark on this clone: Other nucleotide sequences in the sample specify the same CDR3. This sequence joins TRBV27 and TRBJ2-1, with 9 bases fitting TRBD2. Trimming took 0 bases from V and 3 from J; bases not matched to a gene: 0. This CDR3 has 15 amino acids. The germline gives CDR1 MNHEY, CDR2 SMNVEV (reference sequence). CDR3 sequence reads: CASSLSTSGYNEQFF. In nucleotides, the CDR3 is TGTGCCAGCAGTTTATCGACTAGCGGCTACAATGAGCAGTTCTTC.

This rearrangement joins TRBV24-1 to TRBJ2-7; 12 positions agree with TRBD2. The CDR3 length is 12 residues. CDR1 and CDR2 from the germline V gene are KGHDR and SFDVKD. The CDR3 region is CATSDPRTSGKV. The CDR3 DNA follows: TGTGCCACCAGTGATCCAAGGACTAGCGGGAAGGTC.

In nucleotides, the CDR3 is TGTGCCAGCAGCATTAGCGGGCCCGGATCCTACAATGAGCAGTTCTTC. Translation: CASSISGPGSYNEQFF. The rearrangement uses TRBV9 and TRBJ2-1, with 7 bases matching TRBD2. With V trimmed by 4 bases and J by 1 base, 8 bases remained unmatched. The length of the CDR3 is 16 residues. Germline V CDR1 and CDR2: SGDLS, YYNGEE.

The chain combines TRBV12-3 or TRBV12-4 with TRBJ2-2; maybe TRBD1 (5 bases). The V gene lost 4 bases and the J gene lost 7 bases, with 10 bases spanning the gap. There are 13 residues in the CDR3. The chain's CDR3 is CASSYNQGGELFF. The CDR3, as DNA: TGTGCCAGCAGTTATAATCAGGGCGGGGAGCTGTTTTTT.

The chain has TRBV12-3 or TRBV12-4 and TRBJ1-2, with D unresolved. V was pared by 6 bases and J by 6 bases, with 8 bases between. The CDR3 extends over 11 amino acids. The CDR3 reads CASSRGDGYTF. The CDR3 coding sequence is TGTGCCAGCAGCCGTGGAGATGGCTACACCTTC.

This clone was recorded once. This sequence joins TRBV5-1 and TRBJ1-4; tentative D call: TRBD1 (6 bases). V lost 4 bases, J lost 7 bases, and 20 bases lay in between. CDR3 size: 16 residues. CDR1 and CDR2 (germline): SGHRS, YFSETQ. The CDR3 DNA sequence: TGCGCCAGCAGCACCGGGTCGGCAGGGGTCGGTGAAAAACTGTTTTTT. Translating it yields CASSTGSAGVGEKLFF.

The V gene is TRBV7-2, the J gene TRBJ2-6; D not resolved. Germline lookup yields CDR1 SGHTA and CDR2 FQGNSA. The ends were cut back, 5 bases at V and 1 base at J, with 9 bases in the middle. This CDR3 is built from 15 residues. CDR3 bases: TGTGCCAGCAGCCCTTACAGATCTGGGGCCAACGTCCTGACTTTC. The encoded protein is CASSPYRSGANVLTF.

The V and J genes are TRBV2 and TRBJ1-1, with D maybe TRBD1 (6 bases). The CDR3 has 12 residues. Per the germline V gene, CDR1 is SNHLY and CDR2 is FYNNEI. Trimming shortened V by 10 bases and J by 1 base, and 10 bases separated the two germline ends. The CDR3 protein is CAIRTENTEAFF. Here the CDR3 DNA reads TGTGCCATCAGGACAGAGAACACTGAAGCTTTCTTT.

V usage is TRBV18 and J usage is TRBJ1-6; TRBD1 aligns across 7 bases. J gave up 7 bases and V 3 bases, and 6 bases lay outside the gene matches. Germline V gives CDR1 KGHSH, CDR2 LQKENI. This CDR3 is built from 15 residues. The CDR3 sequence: CASSPVTGNNSPLHF. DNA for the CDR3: TGTGCCAGCTCACCCGTGACAGGGAACAATTCACCCCTCCACTTT.

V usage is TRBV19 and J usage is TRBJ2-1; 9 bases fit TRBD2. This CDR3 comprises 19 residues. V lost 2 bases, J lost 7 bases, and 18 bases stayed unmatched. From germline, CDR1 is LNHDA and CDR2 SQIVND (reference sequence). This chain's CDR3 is CASSIFPPLSGSLKNEQFF. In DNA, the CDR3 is TGTGCCAGTAGTATATTTCCCCCCCTTAGCGGGAGTCTTAAGAATGAGCAGTTCTTC.

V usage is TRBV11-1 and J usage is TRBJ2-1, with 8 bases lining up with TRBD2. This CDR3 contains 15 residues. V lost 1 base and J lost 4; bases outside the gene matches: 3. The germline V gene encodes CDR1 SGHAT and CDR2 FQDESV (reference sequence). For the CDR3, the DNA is TGTGCCAGCAGCTTAGTACTAGCGGTATACAATGAGCAGTTCTTC. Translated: CASSLVLAVYNEQFF.